These T cell receptor beta chains were read from a single sample in a study of blood T cell repertoires in COVID-19. The method was immunoSEQ multiplex PCR; TCRdb's version includes in-frame clones alone and lacks a portion of them. The repertoire holds roughly 28,000 clones, with about 85% as singletons. The sequencing sample was made of peripheral blood. The receptor source for this set is a human donor in a cohort sampled during active COVID-19. CDR3s leave out the opening cysteine and the closing phenylalanine or tryptophan. D genes are given only for firm matches. Some rows have no size entry. The others give once, few or many, or a class for an expanded clone.

j_gene,v_gene,d_gene,abundance,CDR3aa
TRBJ2-1,TRBV28,TRBD2,few,ASLPPGLAYNEQF
TRBJ1-4,TRBV4-1,-,-,ASSHLRVDRSANEKLF
TRBJ1-4,TRBV29-1,TRBD1,-,SAGQANEKLF
TRBJ2-3,TRBV7-9,-,-,ASSLMRGLQDTQY
TRBJ1-1,TRBV12-3/TRBV12-4,-,-,ASRSALGAAF
TRBJ2-3,TRBV6-5,-,-,ASSYQQGLDTQY
TRBJ1-5,TRBV6-5,TRBD1,-,ASDRGRGDQPQH
TRBJ2-3,TRBV3-1/TRBV3-2,-,-,ASSHGKPHGTDTQY
TRBJ1-4,TRBV5-5,TRBD1,-,ASSIQGAGEKLF
TRBJ2-7,TRBV10-1,-,medium-sized,ASSPQDGHRIQY
TRBJ2-6,TRBV5-6,-,-,ASSPGGSGANVLT
TRBJ2-1,TRBV5-1,TRBD2,-,ASSRDFLTAGGPRPEQF
TRBJ2-7,TRBV12-5,TRBD1,-,ASGLAGQGWNSYEQY
TRBJ2-1,TRBV6-5,TRBD2,-,ASSKRGGTYNEQF
TRBJ2-7,TRBV11-2,-,once,ASSLDAGEQY
TRBJ1-5,TRBV5-6,TRBD1,few,ASSHRGINQPQH
TRBJ2-1,TRBV5-1,TRBD1,-,ASTTSDRGNEQF
TRBJ2-1,TRBV3-1/TRBV3-2,-,-,ASSRVNEQF
TRBJ1-2,TRBV5-4,-,-,ASSSWWAETNYGYT
TRBJ1-2,TRBV18,TRBD1,-,ASSRTGERNGYT
TRBJ1-1,TRBV14,-,-,ASSQDQMVAF
TRBJ1-6,TRBV19,-,-,ASSGRWGPNSPLH
TRBJ1-1,TRBV19,-,-,ASSAQGMWAF
TRBJ1-5,TRBV2,-,-,ASSDAGGNQPQH
TRBJ1-2,TRBV27,TRBD1,-,ASSGTGFQDGYT
TRBJ2-1,TRBV11-3,-,-,ASSVTGIPGLNNEQF
TRBJ1-3,TRBV9,-,-,ASSDHTRVGSGNTIY
TRBJ2-7,TRBV6-1,-,-,ASSDRIYEQY
TRBJ2-5,TRBV10-3,TRBD2,-,AIRVAGGQETQY
TRBJ2-5,TRBV9,TRBD2,-,ASSVTSGGFGETQY
TRBJ2-1,TRBV19,TRBD2,-,ASSITAGGSYNEQF
TRBJ2-7,TRBV6-5,TRBD2,-,ASSSGPGTIYEQY
TRBJ2-5,TRBV14,TRBD2,-,ASSQGTAGGLGETQY
TRBJ1-3,TRBV7-9,TRBD1,-,ASSLALIVTGQGNTIY
TRBJ1-5,TRBV2,-,-,ASNRLSNQPQH
TRBJ2-2,TRBV27,TRBD2,-,ASSSLAGVRELF
TRBJ1-1,TRBV13,-,-,ASSFQQFGQAF
TRBJ2-3,TRBV2,-,-,ASSVADRTDTQY
TRBJ1-5,TRBV7-2,-,-,ASSPGGNQPQH
TRBJ2-7,TRBV3-1/TRBV3-2,TRBD2,-,ASSQDGGLANTYEQY
TRBJ2-3,TRBV5-4,TRBD2,-,ASSSRTSGAADTQY
TRBJ1-2,TRBV3-1/TRBV3-2,TRBD1,-,ASSHWDRENYGYT
TRBJ1-2,TRBV3-1/TRBV3-2,-,-,ASSQPDQEGNYGYT
TRBJ2-7,TRBV5-1,TRBD1,-,ASSLAPGGDEQY
TRBJ1-3,TRBV11-1,-,-,ASGQNSGNTIY
TRBJ1-2,TRBV18,-,-,ASSLEHYKANYGYT
TRBJ2-7,TRBV10-3,-,-,AVALGGGTRNYEQY
TRBJ1-2,TRBV19,-,-,ASSIDGQKFYGYT
TRBJ1-1,TRBV5-6,-,once,ASSSVSRQGINTEAF
TRBJ2-7,TRBV7-8,-,-,ASSLARGSYEQY